The 17 T cell receptor beta chains presented below share a single source sample, sequenced in a study of cytomegalovirus exposure and HLA in healthy donors. Sequencing was performed with immunoSEQ multiplex PCR; in TCRdb, only in-frame clones are kept and a portion is missing. The sample has 300,000 to 450,000 clones, 70% to 90% seen once. The specimen was PBMCs. These receptors were obtained from a woman between 18 and 30 years old in good health and CMV-seronegative.

V usage is TRBV5-1 and J usage is TRBJ1-1; no definite D call. Trimming cost V 4 bases and J 1 base, with 17 bases left between them. This CDR3 has 16 residues. Germline lookup yields CDR1 SGHRS and CDR2 YFSETQ. CDR3 residues: CASSPLPQPWNTEAFF. Written as DNA, the CDR3 is TGCGCCAGCAGCCCACTACCCCAGCCATGGAACACTGAAGCTTTCTTT.

The V gene is TRBV6-1, the J gene TRBJ1-5, with 11 bases aligning to TRBD1. The CDR3 is 14 amino acids. V was pared by 6 bases and J by 8 bases, with 6 bases of the junction left unmatched. Germline V gene lookup returns CDR1 MNHNS and CDR2 SASEGT. The CDR3 loop is CASSADRGLEPQHF. As DNA, the CDR3 is TGTGCCAGCAGCGCGGACAGGGGGCTAGAGCCCCAGCATTTT.

The rearrangement joins TRBV6-6 to TRBJ2-7; D not resolved. Germline-derived CDR1 and CDR2 are MNHNY and SVGAGI (reference sequence). V lost 0 bases and J lost 2, with 11 bases in between. The CDR3 has 15 residues. CDR3 sequence (DNA): TGTGCCAGCAGTTACTCGAGCCTAGAAACCTACGAGCAGTACTTC. The encoded protein is CASSYSSLETYEQYF.

The chain recombines TRBV19 with TRBJ1-2; D remains unclear. This CDR3 is 14 amino acids long. CDR1 LNHDA and CDR2 SQIVND come from the germline V gene (reference sequence). The ends were cut back, 3 bases at V and 4 bases at J, with 12 bases in the middle. CDR3 region: CASSIEVIVYGYTF. CDR3 coding DNA: TGTGCCAGTAGTATTGAGGTTATCGTCTATGGCTACACCTTC.

The chain combines TRBV19 with TRBJ2-3; tentatively, D is TRBD2 (5 bases). CDR3 length: 17 residues. CDR1 and CDR2 (germline): LNHDA, SQIVND (reference sequence). V was cut by 3 bases and J by 1 base, with 17 bases left in between. CDR3 in DNA: TGTGCCAGTAGTATGGGTCTACCCAGCGGAGGCACAGATACGCAGTATTTT. It translates to CASSMGLPSGGTDTQYF.

The genes are TRBV29-1 and TRBJ2-1, with 11 bases matching TRBD2. CDR3 length: 14 amino acids. Germline-derived CDR1 and CDR2 are SQVTM and ANQGSEA. The trim removed 7 bases at V and 1 base at J, leaving 3 bases unmatched. The CDR3 loop reads CSGLAGGSYNEQFF. The CDR3 DNA follows: TGCAGCGGCCTAGCGGGAGGTTCCTACAATGAGCAGTTCTTC.

This sequence joins TRBV11-2 and TRBJ1-3, with 8 bases matching TRBD1. The CDR3 is 16 amino acids. V dropped 5 bases and J dropped 2; count of bases not matched to a gene: 8. The V gene's germline CDR1 is SGHAT and CDR2 FQNNGV. The CDR3 loop reads CASSRLDRDAGNTIYF. The CDR3, as DNA: TGTGCCAGCAGCCGATTGGACAGGGATGCTGGAAACACCATATATTTT.

CDR3 bases: TGTGCCAGCAGCTTAATACAGGGAAACACCGGGGAGCTGTTTTTT. Translated, it gives CASSLIQGNTGELFF. The chain links TRBV7-9 to TRBJ2-2, with D possibly matching TRBD1 (6 bases). CDR1 and CDR2 (germline): SEHNR, FQNEAQ (reference sequence). The CDR3 sequence is 15 residues long. V was shortened by 2 bases and J by 2 bases, with 9 bases between the two germline ends. Together with reference TRBV7-9 and TRBJ2-2, the CDR3 gives the full variable domain: DTGVSQNPRHKITKRGQNVTFRCDPISEHNRLYWYRQTLGQGPEFLTYFQNEAQLEKSRLLSDRFSAERPKGSFSTLEIQRTEQGDSAMYLCASSLIQGNTGELFFGEGSRLTVL.

The genes are TRBV7-9 and TRBJ1-2, with 10 bases matching TRBD1. The CDR3 extends over 15 amino acids. Germline assignment: CDR1 SEHNR and CDR2 FQNEAQ (reference sequence). The J segment lost 6 bases and the V segment lost 0 bases, leaving 4 bases of the junction unmatched. As DNA, the CDR3 is TGTGCCAGCAGCTTAGCGGGGACAGGGGACGATGGCTACACCTTC. Translation: CASSLAGTGDDGYTF. Complete variable domain (other parts from reference TRBV7-9 and TRBJ1-2): DTGVSQNPRHKITKRGQNVTFRCDPISEHNRLYWYRQTLGQGPEFLTYFQNEAQLEKSRLLSDRFSAERPKGSFSTLEIQRTEQGDSAMYLCASSLAGTGDDGYTFGSGTRLTVV.

The chain employs TRBV28 and TRBJ2-7; possibly TRBD1 for D (6 bases). This CDR3 region has 13 residues. Trimming took off 5 bases at V and 6 bases at J, with 14 bases between the two ends. CDR1 and CDR2 (germline): MDHEN, SYDVKM. The chain's CDR3 is CASSVRGLSEQYF. In nucleotides, the CDR3 is TGTGCCAGCAGTGTCAGGGGTCTCTCCGAGCAGTACTTC.

The CDR3 DNA reads as TGTGCCAGCAGCTTCACGAACGGGGGGGCCGGGGAGCTGTTTTTT. It encodes CASSFTNGGAGELFF. The chain employs TRBV11-2 and TRBJ2-2, with TRBD2 identical over 8 bases. The junction had 6 bases not matched to a gene; V was cut back by 3 bases and J by 6 bases. This CDR3 spans 15 amino acids. Germline V gene lookup returns CDR1 SGHAT and CDR2 FQNNGV.

J is TRBJ2-1 and V is TRBV28, with TRBD2 matching over 10 bases. This CDR3 is built from 17 residues. Germline V gene lookup returns CDR1 MDHEN and CDR2 SYDVKM. After removal of 6 bases from V and 4 bases from J, the junction contained 12 bases not matched to a gene. The DNA for the CDR3 is TGTGCCAGCAGGACAGATAGCGGGAGGAGCTCGTACAATGAGCAGTTCTTC. Amino acids: CASRTDSGRSSYNEQFF. The full variable domain, completed using reference TRBV28 and TRBJ2-1, is DVKVTQSSRYLVKRTGEKVFLECVQDMDHENMFWYRQDPGLGLRLIYFSYDVKMKEKGDIPEGYSVSREKKERFSLILESASTNQTSMYLCASRTDSGRSSYNEQFFGPGTRLTVL.

This clone was recorded only once. The chain joins TRBV5-8 to TRBJ1-5; no firm D call. Per germline, CDR1 SGHTS and CDR2 YDEGEE. The CDR3 runs 11 residues. V gave up 2 bases and J gave up 11 bases, with 8 bases separating them. Here the CDR3 reads CASSFGLAQHF. The CDR3 region has the DNA TGTGCCAGCAGCTTCGGTCTAGCCCAGCATTTT.

This chain joins TRBV5-1 and TRBJ2-5, with a possible D match to TRBD2 (6 bases). Germline V gene lookup returns CDR1 SGHRS and CDR2 YFSETQ. The CDR3 is made up of 15 amino acids. Trimming stripped 4 bases from V and 5 bases from J, with 18 bases between. CDR3 bases: TGCGCCAGCAGCACTGGAGGGCAGGTGCGGGAGACCCAGTACTTC. Amino acids: CASSTGGQVRETQYF.

CDR3 sequence: CAISGRQGTTEQYF. Here the CDR3 DNA reads TGTGCCATCAGTGGTCGGCAGGGAACTACTGAGCAGTACTTC. The rearrangement uses TRBV10-3 and TRBJ2-7; tentative D call: TRBD1 (5 bases). The germline V and J ends were trimmed by 4 bases and 7 bases, with 17 bases remaining between them. The CDR3 runs 14 residues. CDR1 and CDR2 (germline): ENHRY, SYGVKD.

A few counts support this clone. The CDR3 here is CASSLGAGAEQYF. CDR3 in DNA: TGTGCCAGCAGCTTAGGGGCAGGGGCCGAGCAGTACTTC. J is TRBJ2-7 and V is TRBV11-2; tentatively, D is TRBD1 (6 bases). CDR1 is SGHAT, CDR2 FQNNGV, per germline. The CDR3 sequence is 13 residues long. Trimming stripped 1 base from V and 6 bases from J, with 10 bases between.

This clone was seen more than once but under ten times. The chain joins TRBV11-1 to TRBJ1-2; 8 positions agree with TRBD1. The germline gives CDR1 SGHAT, CDR2 FQDESV (reference sequence). The CDR3 length is 18 residues. The junction had 15 bases not matched to a gene; V was cut back by 5 bases and J by 1 base. This CDR3 reads CASSPEPGQDNHNYGYTF. The CDR3 DNA sequence: TGTGCCAGCAGCCCCGAGCCGGGACAGGATAATCATAACTATGGCTACACCTTC.